What follows are 14 T cell receptor beta chains derived from one specimen sequenced in a study of cytomegalovirus exposure and HLA in healthy donors. Use of 60 Vbeta and 13 Jbeta primers characterized the PCR. TCRdb keeps only in-frame clones here, not all; method: immunoSEQ multiplex PCR. Of about 140,000 clones in the sample, 70% to 80% were seen once. Sample: PBMCs. These TCRs come from a female donor in good health and CMV-seropositive.

The rearrangement links TRBV9 to TRBJ1-4, with 9 bases aligning to TRBD1. J gave up 5 bases and V 2 bases, and 4 bases lay outside the gene matches. This CDR3 contains 15 residues. Germline loops: CDR1 SGDLS, CDR2 YYNGEE. The CDR3 nucleotides read TGTGCCAGCAGCGTGTCCGGGACAGGGAATGAAAAACTGTTTTTT. The encoded protein is CASSVSGTGNEKLFF.

This clone was recorded a few times. The rearrangement joins TRBV12-5 to TRBJ1-1; 8 nucleotides match TRBD1. This CDR3 comprises 15 residues. The junction had 5 bases not matched to a gene; V was cut back by 5 bases and J by 0 bases. CDR1 is LGHNT and CDR2 is FRNRAP in the germline V gene. The CDR3 nucleotides read TGTGCTAGTGGTCCTGGACAGGGTATGAACACTGAAGCTTTCTTT. It encodes CASGPGQGMNTEAFF.

This clone was detected a few times. The chain carries TRBV9 and TRBJ2-5, with 7 bases identical to TRBD2. This CDR3 is 14 amino acids long. V was clipped by 2 bases and J by 3 bases; unmatched bases: 4. From germline, CDR1 is SGDLS and CDR2 YYNGEE. This CDR3 reads CASSVSSGEETQYF. The CDR3 nucleotides read TGTGCCAGCAGCGTCTCTAGCGGAGAAGAGACCCAGTACTTC.

The chain carries TRBV9 and TRBJ2-7; 7 bases fit TRBD1. The germline V gene encodes CDR1 SGDLS and CDR2 YYNGEE. The CDR3 loop spans 14 amino acids. V lost 3 bases, J lost 5 bases, and 8 bases stayed unmatched. CDR3 sequence: CASSAVTGSHEQYF. The CDR3, as DNA: TGTGCCAGCAGCGCCGTGACAGGGAGCCACGAGCAGTACTTC.

This chain connects TRBV10-2 to TRBJ2-1; 10 bases are shared with TRBD1. The germline V gene has CDR1 WSHSY and CDR2 SAAADI. The J segment lost 7 bases and the V segment lost 7 bases, leaving 4 bases of the junction unmatched. The CDR3 runs to 13 residues. For the CDR3, the DNA is TGCGCCAGCACGGGACAGGGGATGAATGAGCAGTTCTTC. Translation: CASTGQGMNEQFF.

The gene calls are TRBV7-8 and TRBJ2-7; D may be TRBD2 (6 bases). With 2 bases removed from V and 3 bases from J, the gap between germline ends came to 8 bases. In germline, CDR1 is SGHVS, CDR2 FQNEAQ. The CDR3 is 13 residues long. DNA for the CDR3: TGTGCCAGCAGCTTAACCGGGGGCTACGAGCAGTACTTC. It is translated as CASSLTGGYEQYF.

The V gene is TRBV5-1, the J gene TRBJ2-1; TRBD2 matches 13 bases. The CDR3 contains 16 residues. Germline CDR1 is SGHRS and CDR2 is YFSETQ. With 6 bases clipped from V and 2 bases from J, the junction kept 5 bases outside the gene matches. CDR3 DNA sequence: TGCGCCAGCACCGGGACTAGCGGGGCGGCCTACAATGAGCAGTTCTTC. This encodes CASTGTSGAAYNEQFF.

This chain uses TRBV10-3 with TRBJ2-3; tentatively, D is TRBD2 (6 bases). CDR1 is ENHRY and CDR2 is SYGVKD in the germline V gene. Between the trimmed V and J ends, which lost 10 bases and 1 base, there was a span of 18 bases. The CDR3 is 15 residues long. The CDR3 sequence: CATQRAGTRTDTQYF. The CDR3 nucleotides are TGTGCCACCCAACGGGCGGGGACCCGCACAGATACGCAGTATTTT.

CDR3 sequence (DNA): TGTGCCAGCACGGTCCATAGCAATCAGCCCCAGCATTTT. This encodes CASTVHSNQPQHF. The chain is built from TRBV28 and TRBJ1-5; D gene ambiguous. Germline lookup yields CDR1 MDHEN and CDR2 SYDVKM. V was trimmed by 7 bases and J by 0 bases, leaving 7 bases between them. There are 13 residues in the CDR3.

V and J are TRBV4-2 and TRBJ2-5, with 13 bases identical to TRBD2. Trimming cost V 5 bases and J 5 bases; bases outside gene matches: 5. Germline loops: CDR1 LGHNA, CDR2 YNFKEQ. The CDR3 has 15 amino acids. The CDR3 coding sequence is TGTGCCAGCAGCTCACTAGCGGGGGGGCGTGAGACCCAGTACTTC. Translation gives CASSSLAGGRETQYF.

The chain joins TRBV5-1 to TRBJ1-2; D ambiguous. Germline V gene data show CDR1 as SGHRS and CDR2 as YFSETQ. The V end lost 0 bases, the J end lost 8 bases, and 11 bases lay between the germline ends. The CDR3 totals 13 residues. DNA of the CDR3: TGCGCCAGCAGCTTGGAAGGTATACAGGGCTACACCTTC. It is translated as CASSLEGIQGYTF.

CDR3 DNA sequence: TGTGCCAGCAGCTTACAATTGGCAGGGTCTGACAATGAGCAGTTCTTC. It yields the protein CASSLQLAGSDNEQFF. V is TRBV7-2 and J is TRBJ2-1, with a weak D call TRBD1 (5 bases). Germline V lookup: CDR1 SGHTA, CDR2 FQGNSA. CDR3 length equals 16 residues. Trimming took 2 bases from V and 5 from J, leaving 16 bases between them. Using reference TRBV7-2 and TRBJ2-1 for the parts outside the CDR3, the full variable domain is GAGVSQSPSNKVTEKGKDVELRCDPISGHTALYWYRQSLGQGLEFLIYFQGNSAPDKSGLPSDRFSAERTGGSVSTLTIQRTQQEDSAVYLCASSLQLAGSDNEQFFGPGTRLTVL.

V gene TRBV5-5 combines with J gene TRBJ1-2; possible D gene TRBD1, 5 bases. V was cut by 2 bases and J by 1 base, with 9 bases left in between. The V gene's germline CDR1 is SGHKS and CDR2 YYEKEE (reference sequence). The CDR3 consists of 14 residues. CDR3 residues: CASSFGGDNYGYTF. CDR3 coding DNA: TGTGCCAGCAGCTTTGGGGGGGATAACTATGGCTACACCTTC.

The V and J genes are TRBV28 and TRBJ1-4; 10 bases fit TRBD1. V lost 6 bases and J lost 4; bases outside the gene matches: 17. Germline values: CDR1 MDHEN, CDR2 SYDVKM. CDR3 length: 19 residues. The chain's CDR3 is CASSSNTRDRGTGNEKLFF. DNA for the CDR3: TGTGCCAGCAGCTCCAATACAAGGGACAGGGGAACGGGTAATGAAAAACTGTTTTTT.